The present T cell receptor beta chain was sequenced within a study of response to subunit inactivated influenza vaccine. This clonotype appeared a few times. Its antigen is not known. TCRdb called the RT-PCR reads again in MiXCR, with one record for every CDR3 protein. The profile covers about 780,000 distinct CDR3 sequences, with around a sixth appearing a single time and around 9.9% taken by the ten largest. Trimming took 3 bases from V and 5 from J, leaving 10 bases between them. Germline loops: CDR1 LNHNV, CDR2 YYDKDF (reference sequence). The CDR3 consists of 14 residues. Study-wide points: It was suggested by the authors that few new T cells are recruited by each seasonal influenza vaccination.

The sequencing here drew on PBMCs from blood, taken around 5 days after vaccination. The receptor comes from a man in his fifties who received an inactivated influenza vaccine. The chain employs TRBV15 and TRBJ2-2; D is undetermined. The CDR3 region has the DNA TGTGCCACCAGCAGCCTAGGCAAAACCGGGGAGCTGTTTTTT. This sequence encodes CATSSLGKTGELFF.